This T cell receptor (beta chain) was captured in a study of T cell repertoires in cytomegalovirus infection. At the level of the study: Indications of both CMV infection and matching HLA type were provided by public TCR beta signatures.

Germline CDR1 and CDR2: SNHLY and FYNNEI. The CDR3 covers 18 residues. Comments on this clonotype: Its specificity is unknown. The junction and the germline gene differ at one end; a read error may be behind it.

TCRdb recomputed calls from the reads with MiXCR, one row per CDR3 protein. Of about 830,000 distinct CDR3 sequences listed, 30% to 35% are singletons. The sequences come from cultured CD8+ T cells from PBMCs, collected from culture after CMV antigen stimulation. The TCR sequence derives from a human donor in good health (CMV status not recorded). Some clones in this sample may be carry-over from other donors' samples. The chain uses TRBV2 and TRBJ2-6; D remains ambiguous. The CDR3 bases are TGTGCCAACAGTGAAGGGATAACGAGAGTCTCTGGGGCCAACGTCCTGACTTTC. Protein sequence: CANSEGITRVSGANVLTF.